The rows below give T cell receptor beta chains drawn from one sample of a study of OX40 agonist ivuxolimab in advanced cancers. TCRdb's copy holds only in-frame clones and misses some; the assay was immunoSEQ multiplex PCR. This sample has about 20,000 clones; about 80% occur once, and the top ten carry roughly two fifths. The material sequenced was CD4+ or CD8+ T cells sorted from blood, taken in a trial of the OX40 agonist ivuxolimab. Source of these receptors: an adult with an advanced solid tumor such as melanoma, head and neck, liver or kidney cancer. The CDR3 runs from the conserved cysteine through the conserved F or W. The D gene is left open where the match is weak. Size tells how often a clone was seen (once, few, many) or the class of an expanded clone, and some rows leave it out.

abundance: once; j_gene: TRBJ2-1; d_gene: TRBD1; v_gene: TRBV4-1; CDR3nt: TGCGCCAGCAGCCAAGTCGGGACAGGCGATGAGCAGTTCTTC; CDR3aa: CASSQVGTGDEQFF
abundance: NA; j_gene: TRBJ2-7; d_gene: NA; v_gene: TRBV25-1; CDR3nt: TGTGCCAGCTCCAATACGTACGAGCAGTACTTC; CDR3aa: CASSNTYEQYF
abundance: NA; j_gene: TRBJ2-7; d_gene: NA; v_gene: TRBV7-9; CDR3nt: TGTGCCAGCAGCTCCCGACAGAGTACCTACGAGCAGTACTTC; CDR3aa: CASSSRQSTYEQYF
abundance: once; j_gene: TRBJ2-7; d_gene: TRBD1; v_gene: TRBV19; CDR3nt: TGTGCCAGTAGCCCGGGACAGGCCTACGAGCAGTACTTC; CDR3aa: CASSPGQAYEQYF
abundance: NA; j_gene: TRBJ2-7; d_gene: TRBD1; v_gene: TRBV19; CDR3nt: TGTGCCAGGACAGGGGGTTCCTACGAGCAGTACTTC; CDR3aa: CARTGGSYEQYF
abundance: NA; j_gene: TRBJ2-2; d_gene: NA; v_gene: TRBV29-1; CDR3nt: TGCAGCGTCCCCACTTTGTCCGGGGAGCTGTTTTTT; CDR3aa: CSVPTLSGELFF
abundance: NA; j_gene: TRBJ2-3; d_gene: NA; v_gene: TRBV5-4; CDR3nt: TGTGCCAGCAGCTTCGGCACAGATACGCAGTATTTT; CDR3aa: CASSFGTDTQYF
abundance: NA; j_gene: TRBJ1-2; d_gene: NA; v_gene: TRBV5-1; CDR3nt: TGCGCCAGCAGCTTGATTCTTGGGGGTAGCGGCTACACCTTC; CDR3aa: CASSLILGGSGYTF
abundance: NA; j_gene: TRBJ2-7; d_gene: TRBD1; v_gene: TRBV7-9; CDR3nt: TGTGCCAGCAGTGGACAGGAAGACTACGAGCAGTACTTC; CDR3aa: CASSGQEDYEQYF
abundance: few; j_gene: TRBJ1-4; d_gene: NA; v_gene: TRBV2; CDR3nt: TGTGCCAGCAGTGAGGGGATGAATGAAAAACTGTTTTTT; CDR3aa: CASSEGMNEKLFF
abundance: NA; j_gene: TRBJ1-6; d_gene: NA; v_gene: TRBV29-1; CDR3nt: TGCAGCGTTGAGGGACGGAGCTATAATTCACCCCTCCACTTT; CDR3aa: CSVEGRSYNSPLHF
abundance: NA; j_gene: TRBJ2-7; d_gene: NA; v_gene: TRBV25-1; CDR3nt: TGTGCCAGCAGCCCCGGGACCGCTTCCTACGAGCAGTACTTC; CDR3aa: CASSPGTASYEQYF